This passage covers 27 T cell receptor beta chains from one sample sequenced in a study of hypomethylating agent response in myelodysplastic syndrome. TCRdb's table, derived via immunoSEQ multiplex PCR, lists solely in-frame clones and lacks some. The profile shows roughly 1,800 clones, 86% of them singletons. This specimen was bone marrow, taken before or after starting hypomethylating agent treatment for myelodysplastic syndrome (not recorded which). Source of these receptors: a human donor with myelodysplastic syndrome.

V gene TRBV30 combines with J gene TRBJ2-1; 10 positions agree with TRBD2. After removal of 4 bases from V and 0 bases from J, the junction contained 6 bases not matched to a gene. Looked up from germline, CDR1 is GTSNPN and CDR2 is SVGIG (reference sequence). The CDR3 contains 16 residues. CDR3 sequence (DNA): TGTGCCTGGAAGCCGTTAGCGGGGGGCTCCTACAATGAGCAGTTCTTC. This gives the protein CAWKPLAGGSYNEQFF.

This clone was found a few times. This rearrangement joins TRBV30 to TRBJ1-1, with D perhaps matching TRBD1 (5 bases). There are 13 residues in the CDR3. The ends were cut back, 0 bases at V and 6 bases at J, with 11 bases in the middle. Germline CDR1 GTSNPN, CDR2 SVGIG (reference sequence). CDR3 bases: TGTGCCTGGAGTGTAGGGGTCGGCCCTGAAGCTTTCTTT. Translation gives CAWSVGVGPEAFF.

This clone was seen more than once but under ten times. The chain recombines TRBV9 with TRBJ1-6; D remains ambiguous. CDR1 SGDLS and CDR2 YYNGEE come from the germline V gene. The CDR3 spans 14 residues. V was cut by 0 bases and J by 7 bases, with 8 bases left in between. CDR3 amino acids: CASSVGDTNSPLHF. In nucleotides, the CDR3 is TGTGCCAGCAGCGTAGGAGACACCAATTCACCCCTCCACTTT. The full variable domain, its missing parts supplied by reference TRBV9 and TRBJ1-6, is DSGVTQTPKHLITATGQRVTLRCSPRSGDLSVYWYQQSLDQGLQFLIQYYNGEERAKGNILERFSAQQFPDLHSELNLSSLELGDSALYFCASSVGDTNSPLHFGNGTRLTVT.

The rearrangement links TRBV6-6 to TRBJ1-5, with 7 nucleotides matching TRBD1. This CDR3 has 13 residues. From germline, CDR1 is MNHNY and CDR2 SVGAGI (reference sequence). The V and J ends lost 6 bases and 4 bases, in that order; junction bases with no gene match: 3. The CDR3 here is CASRPDRNQPQHF. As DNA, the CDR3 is TGTGCCAGCAGGCCGGACAGGAATCAGCCCCAGCATTTT.

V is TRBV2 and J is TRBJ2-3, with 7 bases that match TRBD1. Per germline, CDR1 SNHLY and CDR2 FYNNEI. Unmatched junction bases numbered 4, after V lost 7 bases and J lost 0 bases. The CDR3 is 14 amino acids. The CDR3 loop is CASMGQTSTDTQYF. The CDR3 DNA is TGTGCCAGCATGGGACAGACGAGCACAGATACGCAGTATTTT.

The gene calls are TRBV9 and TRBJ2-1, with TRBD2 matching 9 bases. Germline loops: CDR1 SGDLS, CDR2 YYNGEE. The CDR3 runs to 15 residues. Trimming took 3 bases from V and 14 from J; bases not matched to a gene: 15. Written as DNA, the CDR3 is TGTGCCAGCAGCGGTAGCGGGAGCCCCGTTGAGAAGGAGTTCTTC. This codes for CASSGSGSPVEKEFF.

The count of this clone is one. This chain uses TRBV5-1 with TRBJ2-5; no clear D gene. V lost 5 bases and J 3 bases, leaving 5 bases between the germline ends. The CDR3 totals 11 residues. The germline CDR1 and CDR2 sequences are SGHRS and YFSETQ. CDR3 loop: CASRAEETQYF. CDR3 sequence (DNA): TGCGCCAGCAGGGCCGAAGAGACCCAGTACTTC.

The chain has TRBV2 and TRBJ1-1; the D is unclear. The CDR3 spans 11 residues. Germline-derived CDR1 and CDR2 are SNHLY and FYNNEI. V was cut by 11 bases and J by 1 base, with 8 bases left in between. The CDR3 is CAVRKNTEAFF. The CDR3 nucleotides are TGTGCCGTACGGAAGAACACTGAAGCTTTCTTT.

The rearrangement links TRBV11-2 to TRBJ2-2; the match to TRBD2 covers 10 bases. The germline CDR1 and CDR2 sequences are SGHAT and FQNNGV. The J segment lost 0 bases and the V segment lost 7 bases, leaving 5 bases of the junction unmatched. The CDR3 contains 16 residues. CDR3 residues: CASKLLAGANTGELFF. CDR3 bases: TGTGCCAGCAAGCTGCTAGCGGGGGCGAACACCGGGGAGCTGTTTTTT.

The CDR3 region has the DNA TGCGCCAGCAGCTTGGGGTTGCGGGAAAAGGGATGGAACACTGAAGCTTTCTTT. Amino acids: CASSLGLREKGWNTEAFF. V usage is TRBV5-1 and J usage is TRBJ1-1; D remains ambiguous. V was clipped by 0 bases and J by 1 base, with 19 bases between them. This CDR3 spans 18 amino acids. CDR1 and CDR2 (germline): SGHRS, YFSETQ.

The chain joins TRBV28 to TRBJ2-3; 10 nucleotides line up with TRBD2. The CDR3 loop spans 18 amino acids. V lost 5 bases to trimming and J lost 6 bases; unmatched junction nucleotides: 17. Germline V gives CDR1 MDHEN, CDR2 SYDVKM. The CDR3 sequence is CASSRRLKAGGRVDTQYF. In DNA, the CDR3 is TGTGCCAGCAGTCGACGACTAAAAGCGGGAGGGCGAGTGGATACGCAGTATTTT.

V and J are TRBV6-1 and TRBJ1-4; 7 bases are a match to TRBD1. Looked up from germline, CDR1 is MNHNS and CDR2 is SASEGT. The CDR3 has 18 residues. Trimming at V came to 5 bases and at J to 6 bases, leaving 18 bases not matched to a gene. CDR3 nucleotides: TGTGCCAGCAGTAAAGATTGGCCCGGGACAGCGTCCCATGAAAAACTGTTTTTT. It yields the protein CASSKDWPGTASHEKLFF.

The CDR3 reads CAWSTGTTDSEKLFF. Written as DNA, the CDR3 is TGTGCCTGGAGCACCGGGACTACAGACAGCGAAAAACTGTTTTTT. This rearrangement joins TRBV30 to TRBJ1-4, with D tentatively TRBD1 (5 bases). From germline, CDR1 is GTSNPN and CDR2 SVGIG (reference sequence). V lost 3 bases and J lost 8, with 19 bases in between. CDR3 length equals 15 residues.

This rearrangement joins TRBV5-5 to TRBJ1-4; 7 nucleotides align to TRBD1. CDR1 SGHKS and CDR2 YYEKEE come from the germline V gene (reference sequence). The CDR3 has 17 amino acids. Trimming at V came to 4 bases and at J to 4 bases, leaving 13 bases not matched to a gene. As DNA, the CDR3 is TGTGCCAGCAGCCCCCGAATTACGACAGGGCTTAATGAAAAACTGTTTTTT. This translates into CASSPRITTGLNEKLFF.

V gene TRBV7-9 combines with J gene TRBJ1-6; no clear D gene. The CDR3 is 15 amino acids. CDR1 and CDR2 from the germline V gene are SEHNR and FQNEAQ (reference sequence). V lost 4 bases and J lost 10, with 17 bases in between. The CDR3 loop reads CASSSDWVMNSPLHF. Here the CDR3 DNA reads TGTGCCAGCAGCTCCGATTGGGTAATGAACTCACCCCTCCACTTT.

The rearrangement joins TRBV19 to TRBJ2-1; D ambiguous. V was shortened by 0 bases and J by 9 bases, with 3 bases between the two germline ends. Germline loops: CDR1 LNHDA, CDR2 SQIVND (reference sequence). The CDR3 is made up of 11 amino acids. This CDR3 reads CASSIEGEQFF. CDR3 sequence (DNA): TGTGCCAGTAGTATAGAGGGTGAGCAGTTCTTC.

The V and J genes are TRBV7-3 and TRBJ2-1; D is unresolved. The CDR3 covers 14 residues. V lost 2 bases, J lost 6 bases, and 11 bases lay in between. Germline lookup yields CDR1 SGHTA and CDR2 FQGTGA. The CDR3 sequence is CASSLFRNPNEQFF. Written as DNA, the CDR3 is TGTGCCAGCAGCTTATTTAGGAATCCCAATGAGCAGTTCTTC.

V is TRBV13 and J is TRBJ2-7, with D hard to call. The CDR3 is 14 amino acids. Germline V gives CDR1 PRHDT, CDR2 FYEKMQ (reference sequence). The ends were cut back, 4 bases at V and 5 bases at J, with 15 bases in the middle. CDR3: CASSSGSALNEQYF. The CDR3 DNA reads TGTGCCAGCAGCTCCGGAAGCGCATTGAACGAGCAGTACTTC.

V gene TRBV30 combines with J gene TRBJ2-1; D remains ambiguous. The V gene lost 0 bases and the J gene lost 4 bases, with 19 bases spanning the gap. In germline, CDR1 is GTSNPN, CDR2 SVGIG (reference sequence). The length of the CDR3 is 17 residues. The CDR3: CAWSVQAGKREYNEQFF. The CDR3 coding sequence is TGTGCCTGGAGTGTACAAGCCGGAAAAAGGGAATACAATGAGCAGTTCTTC.

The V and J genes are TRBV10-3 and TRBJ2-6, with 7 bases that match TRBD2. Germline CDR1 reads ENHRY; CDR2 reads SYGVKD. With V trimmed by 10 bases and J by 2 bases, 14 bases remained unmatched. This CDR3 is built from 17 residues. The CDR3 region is CATTVGGRAPGANVLTF. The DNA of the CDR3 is TGTGCCACTACGGTGGGGGGGAGGGCCCCTGGGGCCAACGTCCTGACTTTC.

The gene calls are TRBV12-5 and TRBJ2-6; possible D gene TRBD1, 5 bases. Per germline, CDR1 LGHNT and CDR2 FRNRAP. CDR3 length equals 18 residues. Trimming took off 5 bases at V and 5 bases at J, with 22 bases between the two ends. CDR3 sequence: CASGSSGCRTSRANVLTF. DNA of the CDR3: TGTGCTAGTGGTAGCTCAGGTTGCAGGACAAGTCGGGCCAACGTCCTGACTTTC.

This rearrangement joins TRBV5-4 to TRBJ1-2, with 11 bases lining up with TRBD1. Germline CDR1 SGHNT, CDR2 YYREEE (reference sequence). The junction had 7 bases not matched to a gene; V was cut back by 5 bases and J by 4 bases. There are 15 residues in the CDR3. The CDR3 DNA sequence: TGTGCCAGCAGACCTGGACAGGGGGCGGTCTATGGCTACACCTTC. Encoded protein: CASRPGQGAVYGYTF. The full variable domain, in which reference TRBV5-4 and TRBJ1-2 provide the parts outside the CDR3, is ETGVTQSPTHLIKTRGQQVTLRCSSQSGHNTVSWYQQALGQGPQFIFQYYREEENGRGNFPPRFSGLQFPNYSSELNVNALELDDSALYLCASRPGQGAVYGYTFGSGTRLTVV.

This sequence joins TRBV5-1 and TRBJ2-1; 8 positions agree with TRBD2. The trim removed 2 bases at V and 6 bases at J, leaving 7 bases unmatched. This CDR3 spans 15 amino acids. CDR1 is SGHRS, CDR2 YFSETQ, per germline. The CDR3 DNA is TGCGCCAGCAGCTTAAGCGGGAGCGGGTTCAATGAGCAGTTCTTC. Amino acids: CASSLSGSGFNEQFF.

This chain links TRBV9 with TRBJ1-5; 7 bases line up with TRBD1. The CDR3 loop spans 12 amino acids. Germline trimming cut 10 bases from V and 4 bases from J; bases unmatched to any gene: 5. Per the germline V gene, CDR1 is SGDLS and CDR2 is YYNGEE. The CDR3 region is CASGGGNQPQHF. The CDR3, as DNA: TGTGCCTCAGGGGGGGGTAATCAGCCCCAGCATTTT.

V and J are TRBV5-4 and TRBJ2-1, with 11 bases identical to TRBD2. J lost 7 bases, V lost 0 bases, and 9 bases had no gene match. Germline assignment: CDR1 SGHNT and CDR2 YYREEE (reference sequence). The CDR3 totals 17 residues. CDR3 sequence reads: CASSLAVGSGGGNEQFF. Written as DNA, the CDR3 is TGTGCCAGCAGCTTGGCCGTAGGTAGCGGGGGGGGGAATGAGCAGTTCTTC.

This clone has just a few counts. DNA of the CDR3: TGTGCCACCAGCAGAGCAGCGGGAGACACCGGGGAGCTGTTTTTT. This codes for CATSRAAGDTGELFF. V usage is TRBV15 and J usage is TRBJ2-2; TRBD2 aligns across 8 bases. CDR3 size: 15 residues. V shed 1 base and J 3 bases; nucleotides not matched to a gene: 1. Germline V CDR1 and CDR2: LNHNV, YYDKDF (reference sequence).

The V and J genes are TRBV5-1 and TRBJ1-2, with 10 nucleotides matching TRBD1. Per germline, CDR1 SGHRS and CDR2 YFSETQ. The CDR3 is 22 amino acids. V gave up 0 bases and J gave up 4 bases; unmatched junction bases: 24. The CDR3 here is CASSLGQGADPWTPPQSYGYTF. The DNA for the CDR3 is TGCGCCAGCAGCTTGGGACAGGGGGCCGACCCATGGACCCCACCCCAATCCTATGGCTACACCTTC.